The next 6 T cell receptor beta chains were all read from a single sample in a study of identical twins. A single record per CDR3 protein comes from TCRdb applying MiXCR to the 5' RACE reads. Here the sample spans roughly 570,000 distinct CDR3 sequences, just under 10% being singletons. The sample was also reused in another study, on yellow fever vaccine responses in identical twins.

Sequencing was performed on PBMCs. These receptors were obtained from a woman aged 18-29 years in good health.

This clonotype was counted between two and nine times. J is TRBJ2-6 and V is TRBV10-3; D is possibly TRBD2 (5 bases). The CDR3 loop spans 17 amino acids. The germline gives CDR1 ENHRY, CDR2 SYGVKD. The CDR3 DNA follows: TGTGTCTCATCGGCTCTAGTAGGAGGCTCTGGGGCCAACGTCCTGACTTTC. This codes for CVSSALVGGSGANVLTF.

The CDR3, as DNA: TGCGCCAGCAGCCAGAAAGCCTCTGGGGCCAACGTCCTGACTTTC. It yields the protein CASSQKASGANVLTF. The rearrangement links TRBV4-3 to TRBJ2-6; D gene ambiguous. The V gene lost 3 bases and the J gene lost 0 bases, with 6 bases spanning the gap. CDR1 and CDR2 from the germline V gene are LGHNA and YSLEER. The CDR3 has 15 amino acids.

CDR3 nucleotide sequence: TGTGCCTGGAGTGTAAGGCGGGGCTCCACAGATACGCAGTATTTT. Amino acids: CAWSVRRGSTDTQYF. The genes are TRBV30 and TRBJ2-3; D possibly corresponds to TRBD2 (6 bases). The V gene's germline CDR1 is GTSNPN and CDR2 SVGIG (reference sequence). The CDR3 totals 15 residues. V lost 0 bases and J lost 2, with 12 bases in between. The complete variable domain, with remaining parts taken from reference TRBV30 and TRBJ2-3, reads SQTIHQWPATLVQPVGSPLSLECTVEGTSNPNLYWYRQAAGRGLQLLFYSVGIGQISSEVPQNLSASRPQDRQFILSSKKLLLSDSGFYLCAWSVRRGSTDTQYFGPGTRLTVL.

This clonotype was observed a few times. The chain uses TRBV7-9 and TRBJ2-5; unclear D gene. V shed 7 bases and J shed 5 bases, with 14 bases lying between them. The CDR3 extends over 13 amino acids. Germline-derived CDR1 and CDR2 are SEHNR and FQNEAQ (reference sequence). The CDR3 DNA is TGTGCCAGCACCCGACCAGTGCTGGAGACCCAGTACTTC. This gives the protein CASTRPVLETQYF.

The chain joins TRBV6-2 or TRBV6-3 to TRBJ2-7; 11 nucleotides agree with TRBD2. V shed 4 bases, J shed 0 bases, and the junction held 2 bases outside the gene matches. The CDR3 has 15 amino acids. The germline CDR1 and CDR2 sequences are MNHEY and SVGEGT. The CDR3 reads CASSSSGRNSYEQYF. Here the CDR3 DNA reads TGTGCCAGCAGTTCTAGCGGGAGGAACTCCTACGAGCAGTACTTC.

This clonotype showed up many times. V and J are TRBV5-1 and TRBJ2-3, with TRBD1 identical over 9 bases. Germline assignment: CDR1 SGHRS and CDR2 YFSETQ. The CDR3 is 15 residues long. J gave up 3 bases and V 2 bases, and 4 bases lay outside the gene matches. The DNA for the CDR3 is TGCGCCAGCAGCTTTGGGGACAGGGATACAGATACGCAGTATTTT. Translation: CASSFGDRDTDTQYF.